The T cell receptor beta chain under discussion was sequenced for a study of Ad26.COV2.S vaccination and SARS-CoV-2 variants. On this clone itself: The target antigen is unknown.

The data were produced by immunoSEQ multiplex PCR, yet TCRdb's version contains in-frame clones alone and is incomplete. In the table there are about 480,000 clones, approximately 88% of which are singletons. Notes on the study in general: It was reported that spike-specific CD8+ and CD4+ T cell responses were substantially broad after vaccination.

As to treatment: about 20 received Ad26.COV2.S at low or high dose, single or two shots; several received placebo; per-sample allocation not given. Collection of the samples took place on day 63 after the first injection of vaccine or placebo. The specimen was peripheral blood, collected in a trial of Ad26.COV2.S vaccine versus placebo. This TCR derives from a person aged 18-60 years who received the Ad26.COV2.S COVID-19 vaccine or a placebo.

In DNA form, the CDR3 reads TGTGCCAGCAGCCTCACTAGTCCCCCAAATGAGCAGTTCTTC. This translates into CASSLTSPPNEQFF. This chain links TRBV7-3 with TRBJ2-1; TRBD2 is a possible D gene (5 bases). Trimming removed 5 bases from V and 7 bases from J, with 15 bases in between. CDR3 length equals 14 residues. From germline, CDR1 is SGHTA and CDR2 FQGTGA. Drawing the rest from reference TRBV7-3 and TRBJ2-1, the complete variable domain is GAGVSQTPSNKVTEKGKYVELRCDPISGHTALYWYRQSLGQGPEFLIYFQGTGAADDSGLPNDRFFAVRPEGSVSTLKIQRTERGDSAVYLCASSLTSPPNEQFFGPGTRLTVL.